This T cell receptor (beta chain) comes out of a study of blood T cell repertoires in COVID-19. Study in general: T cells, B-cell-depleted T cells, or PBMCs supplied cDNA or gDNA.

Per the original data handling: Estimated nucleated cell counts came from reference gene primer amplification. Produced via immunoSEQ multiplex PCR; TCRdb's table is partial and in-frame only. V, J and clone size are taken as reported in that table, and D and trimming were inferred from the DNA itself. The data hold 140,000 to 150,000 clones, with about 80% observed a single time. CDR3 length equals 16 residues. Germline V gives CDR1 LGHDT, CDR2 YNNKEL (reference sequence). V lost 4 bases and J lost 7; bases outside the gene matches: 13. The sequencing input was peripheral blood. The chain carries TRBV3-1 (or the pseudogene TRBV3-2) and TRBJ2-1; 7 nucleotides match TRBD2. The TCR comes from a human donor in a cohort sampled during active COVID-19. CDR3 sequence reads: CASSRHSSGNGNEQFF. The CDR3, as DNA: TGTGCCAGCAGCCGCCACTCCAGCGGGAACGGGAATGAGCAGTTCTTC.